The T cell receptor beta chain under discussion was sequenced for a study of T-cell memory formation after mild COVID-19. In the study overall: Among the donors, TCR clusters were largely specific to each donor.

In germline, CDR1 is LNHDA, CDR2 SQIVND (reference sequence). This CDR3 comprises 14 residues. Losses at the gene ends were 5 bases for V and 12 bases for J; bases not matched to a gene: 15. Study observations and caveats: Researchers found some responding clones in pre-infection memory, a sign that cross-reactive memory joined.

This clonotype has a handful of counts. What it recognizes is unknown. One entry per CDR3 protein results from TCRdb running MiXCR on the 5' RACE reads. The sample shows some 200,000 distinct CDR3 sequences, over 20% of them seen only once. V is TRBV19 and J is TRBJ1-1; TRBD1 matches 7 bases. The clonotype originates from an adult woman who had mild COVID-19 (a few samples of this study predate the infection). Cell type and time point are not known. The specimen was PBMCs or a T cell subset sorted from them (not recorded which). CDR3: CASSPQHIDRETFF. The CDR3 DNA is TGTGCCAGTAGTCCCCAACACATCGACAGGGAAACTTTCTTT.